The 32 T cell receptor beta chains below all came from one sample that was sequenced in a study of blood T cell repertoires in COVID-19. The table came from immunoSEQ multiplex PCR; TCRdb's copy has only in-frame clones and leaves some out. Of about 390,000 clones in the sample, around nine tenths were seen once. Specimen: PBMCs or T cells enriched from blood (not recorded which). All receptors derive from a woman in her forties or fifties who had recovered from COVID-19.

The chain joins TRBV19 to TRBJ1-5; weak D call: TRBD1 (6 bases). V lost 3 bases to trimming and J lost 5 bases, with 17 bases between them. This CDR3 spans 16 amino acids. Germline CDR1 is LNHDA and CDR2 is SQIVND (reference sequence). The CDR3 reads CASSMSGGQDYQPQHF. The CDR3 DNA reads TGTGCCAGTAGTATGTCGGGGGGCCAGGATTATCAGCCCCAGCATTTT. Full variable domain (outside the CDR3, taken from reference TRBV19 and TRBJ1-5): DGGITQSPKYLFRKEGQNVTLSCEQNLNHDAMYWYRQDPGQGLRLIYYSQIVNDFQKGDIAEGYSVSREKKESFPLTVTSAQKNPTAFYLCASSMSGGQDYQPQHFGDGTRLSIL.

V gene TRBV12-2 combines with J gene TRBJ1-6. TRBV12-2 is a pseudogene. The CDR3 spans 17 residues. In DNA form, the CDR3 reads TGTGCAAGTCGCTTAGCCTGTATTAGAATCTATAATTCACCCCTCCACTTT. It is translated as CASRLACIRIYNSPLHF.

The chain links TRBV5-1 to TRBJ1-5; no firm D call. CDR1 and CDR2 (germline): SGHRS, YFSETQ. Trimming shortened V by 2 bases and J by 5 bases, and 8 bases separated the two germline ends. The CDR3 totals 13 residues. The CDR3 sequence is CASSFGGDQPQHF. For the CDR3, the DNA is TGCGCCAGCAGCTTCGGAGGTGATCAGCCCCAGCATTTT. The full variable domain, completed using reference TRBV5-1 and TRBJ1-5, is KAGVTQTPRYLIKTRGQQVTLSCSPISGHRSVSWYQQTPGQGLQFLFEYFSETQRNKGNFPGRFSGRQFSNSRSEMNVSTLELGDSALYLCASSFGGDQPQHFGDGTRLSIL.

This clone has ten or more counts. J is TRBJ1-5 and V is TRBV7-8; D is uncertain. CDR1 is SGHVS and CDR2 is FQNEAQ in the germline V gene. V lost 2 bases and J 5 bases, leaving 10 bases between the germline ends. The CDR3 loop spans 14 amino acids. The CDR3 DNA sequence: TGTGCCAGCAGCTTAAGTGAGGGTTATCAGCCCCAGCATTTT. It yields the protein CASSLSEGYQPQHF. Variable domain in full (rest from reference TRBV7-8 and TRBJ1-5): GAGVSQSPRYKVAKRGQDVALRCDPISGHVSLFWYQQALGQGPEFLTYFQNEAQLDKSGLPSDRFFAERPEGSVSTLKIQRTQQEDSAVYLCASSLSEGYQPQHFGDGTRLSIL.

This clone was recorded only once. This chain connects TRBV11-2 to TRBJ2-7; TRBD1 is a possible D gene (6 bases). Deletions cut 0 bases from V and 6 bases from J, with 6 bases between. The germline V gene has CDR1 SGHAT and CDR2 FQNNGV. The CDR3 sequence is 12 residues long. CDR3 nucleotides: TGTGCCAGCAGCTTAGAAGGGGGCGAGCAGTACTTC. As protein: CASSLEGGEQYF. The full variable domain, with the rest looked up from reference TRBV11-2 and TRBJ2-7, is EAGVAQSPRYKIIEKRQSVAFWCNPISGHATLYWYQQILGQGPKLLIQFQNNGVVDDSQLPKDRFSAERLKGVDSTLKIQPAKLEDSAVYLCASSLEGGEQYFGPGTRLTVT.

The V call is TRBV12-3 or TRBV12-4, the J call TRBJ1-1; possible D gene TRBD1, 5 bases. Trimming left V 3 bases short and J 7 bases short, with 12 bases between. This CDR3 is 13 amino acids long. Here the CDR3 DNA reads TGTGCCAGCAGTTTCGGGGGGGTTGATGAAGCTTTCTTT. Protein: CASSFGGVDEAFF.

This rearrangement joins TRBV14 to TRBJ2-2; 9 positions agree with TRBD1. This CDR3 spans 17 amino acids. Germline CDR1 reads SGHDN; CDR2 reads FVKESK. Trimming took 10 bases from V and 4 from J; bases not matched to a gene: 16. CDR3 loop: CANDIRSGTGPTGELFF. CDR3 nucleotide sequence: TGTGCCAACGATATTCGTTCCGGGACAGGGCCCACCGGGGAGCTGTTTTTT.

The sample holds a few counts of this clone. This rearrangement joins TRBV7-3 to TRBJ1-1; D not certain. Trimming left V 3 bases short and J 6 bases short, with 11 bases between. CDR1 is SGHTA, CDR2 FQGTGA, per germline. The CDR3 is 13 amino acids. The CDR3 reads CASSLGGLAEAFF. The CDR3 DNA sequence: TGTGCCAGCAGCTTGGGAGGGCTGGCTGAAGCTTTCTTT.

As DNA, the CDR3 is TGTGCCAGCAGCTTTCAGGGGGGTTCTGGAAACACCATATATTTT. As protein: CASSFQGGSGNTIYF. The chain uses TRBV5-4 and TRBJ1-3, with TRBD1 matching over 7 bases. Trimming at V came to 2 bases and at J to 1 base, leaving 3 bases not matched to a gene. CDR1 and CDR2 (germline): SGHNT, YYREEE (reference sequence). This CDR3 region has 15 residues.

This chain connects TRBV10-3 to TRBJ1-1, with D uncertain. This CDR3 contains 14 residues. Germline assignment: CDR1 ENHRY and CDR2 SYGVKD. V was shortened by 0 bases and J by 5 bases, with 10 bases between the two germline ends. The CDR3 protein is CAISESPWETEAFF. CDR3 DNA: TGTGCCATCAGTGAGTCCCCCTGGGAGACTGAAGCTTTCTTT.

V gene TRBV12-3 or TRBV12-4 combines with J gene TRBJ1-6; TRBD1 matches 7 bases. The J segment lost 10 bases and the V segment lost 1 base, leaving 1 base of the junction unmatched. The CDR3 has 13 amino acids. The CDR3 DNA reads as TGTGCCAGCAGTTTAGGACAGGGCTCACCCCTCCACTTT. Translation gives CASSLGQGSPLHF.

The CDR3 DNA is TGTGCCAGCAGCGCGCCTCCAAACAGGGTGATGAACACTGAAGCTTTCTTT. It yields the protein CASSAPPNRVMNTEAFF. The chain combines TRBV7-9 with TRBJ1-1; a weak D match, TRBD1 (6 bases). The V gene lost 5 bases and the J gene lost 0 bases, with 19 bases spanning the gap. Per germline, CDR1 SEHNR and CDR2 FQNEAQ (reference sequence). The CDR3 sequence is 17 residues long.

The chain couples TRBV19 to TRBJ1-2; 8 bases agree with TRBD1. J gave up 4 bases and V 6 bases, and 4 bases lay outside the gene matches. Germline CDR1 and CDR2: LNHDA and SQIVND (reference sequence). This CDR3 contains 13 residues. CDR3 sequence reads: CASRRDRTYGYTF. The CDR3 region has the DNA TGTGCCAGTAGGAGGGACAGGACCTATGGCTACACCTTC.

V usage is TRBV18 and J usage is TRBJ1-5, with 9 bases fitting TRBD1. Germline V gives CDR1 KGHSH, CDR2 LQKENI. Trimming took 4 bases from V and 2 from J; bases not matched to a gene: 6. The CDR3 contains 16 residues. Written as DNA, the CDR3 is TGTGCCAGCTCACAAAAGGGACAGGGCGGCAATCAGCCCCAGCATTTT. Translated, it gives CASSQKGQGGNQPQHF.

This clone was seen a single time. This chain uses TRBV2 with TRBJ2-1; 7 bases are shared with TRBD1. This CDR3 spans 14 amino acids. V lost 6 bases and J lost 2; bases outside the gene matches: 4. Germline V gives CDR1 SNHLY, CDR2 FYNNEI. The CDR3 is CASRPTGPYNEQFF. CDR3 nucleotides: TGTGCCAGCAGGCCGACAGGGCCCTACAATGAGCAGTTCTTC.

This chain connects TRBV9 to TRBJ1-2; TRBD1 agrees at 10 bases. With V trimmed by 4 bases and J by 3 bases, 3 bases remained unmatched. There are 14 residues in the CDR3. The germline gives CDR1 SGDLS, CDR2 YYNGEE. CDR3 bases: TGTGCCAGCAGCCCCGGGACAGGGGACTATGGCTACACCTTC. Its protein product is CASSPGTGDYGYTF.

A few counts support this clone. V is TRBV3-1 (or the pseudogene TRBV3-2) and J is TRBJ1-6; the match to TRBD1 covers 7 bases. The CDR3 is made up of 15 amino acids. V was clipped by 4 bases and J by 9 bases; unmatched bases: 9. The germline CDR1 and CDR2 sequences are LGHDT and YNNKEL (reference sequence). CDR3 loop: CASSPRSGGSSPLHF. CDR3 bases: TGTGCCAGCAGCCCCCGCTCAGGGGGAAGTTCACCCCTCCACTTT.

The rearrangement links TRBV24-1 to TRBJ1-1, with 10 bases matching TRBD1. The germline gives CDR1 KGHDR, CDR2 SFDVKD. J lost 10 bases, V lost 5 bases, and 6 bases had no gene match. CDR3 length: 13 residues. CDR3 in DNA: TGTGCCACCAGTGCCGGGACAGGGGAGGGAGCTTTCTTT. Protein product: CATSAGTGEGAFF.

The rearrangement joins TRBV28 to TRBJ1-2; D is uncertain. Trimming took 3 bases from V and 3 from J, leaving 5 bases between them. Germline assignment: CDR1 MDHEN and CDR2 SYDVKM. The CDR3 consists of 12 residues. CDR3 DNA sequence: TGTGCCAGCAGTTTGCGGTACTATGGCTACACCTTC. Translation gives CASSLRYYGYTF.

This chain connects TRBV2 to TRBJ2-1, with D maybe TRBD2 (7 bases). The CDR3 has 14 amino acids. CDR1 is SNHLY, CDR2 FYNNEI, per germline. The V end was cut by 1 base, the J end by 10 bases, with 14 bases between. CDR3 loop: CASSEERGGHEQFF. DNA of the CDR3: TGTGCCAGCAGTGAAGAGAGGGGGGGCCACGAGCAGTTCTTC.

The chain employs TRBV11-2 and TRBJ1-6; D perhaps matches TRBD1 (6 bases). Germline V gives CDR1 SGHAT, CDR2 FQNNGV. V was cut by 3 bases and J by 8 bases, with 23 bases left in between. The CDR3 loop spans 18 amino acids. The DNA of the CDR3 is TGTGCCAGCAGCTTTTATCGGTCTTTAGGGAGGGGGGATTCACCCCTCCACTTT. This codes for CASSFYRSLGRGDSPLHF.

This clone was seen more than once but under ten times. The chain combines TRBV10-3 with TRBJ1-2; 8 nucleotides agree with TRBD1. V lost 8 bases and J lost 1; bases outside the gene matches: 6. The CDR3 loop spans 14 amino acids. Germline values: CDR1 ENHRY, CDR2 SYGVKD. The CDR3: CAIGGQGSNYGYTF. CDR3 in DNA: TGTGCCATCGGAGGACAGGGAAGTAACTATGGCTACACCTTC.

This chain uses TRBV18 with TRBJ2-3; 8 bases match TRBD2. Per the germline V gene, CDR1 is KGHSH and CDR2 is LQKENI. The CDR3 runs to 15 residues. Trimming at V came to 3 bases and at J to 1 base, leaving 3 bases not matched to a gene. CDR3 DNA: TGTGCCAGCTCACCTAACGGGGGGGGCACAGATACGCAGTATTTT. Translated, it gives CASSPNGGGTDTQYF.

Written as DNA, the CDR3 is TGCGCCAGCAGCGATCAAATGACAAGACATGGCTACACCTTC. Protein sequence: CASSDQMTRHGYTF. This sequence joins TRBV5-1 and TRBJ1-2; D is uncertain. This CDR3 is 14 amino acids long. Trimming left V 4 bases short and J 6 bases short, with 16 bases between. Germline loops: CDR1 SGHRS, CDR2 YFSETQ.

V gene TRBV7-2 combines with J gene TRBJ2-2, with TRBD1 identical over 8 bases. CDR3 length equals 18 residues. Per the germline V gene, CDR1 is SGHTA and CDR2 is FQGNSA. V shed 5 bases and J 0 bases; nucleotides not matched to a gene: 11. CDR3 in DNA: TGTGCCAGCAGCCCCGGATTACTACAGGGGGCGAACACCGGGGAGCTGTTTTTT. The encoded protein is CASSPGLLQGANTGELFF.

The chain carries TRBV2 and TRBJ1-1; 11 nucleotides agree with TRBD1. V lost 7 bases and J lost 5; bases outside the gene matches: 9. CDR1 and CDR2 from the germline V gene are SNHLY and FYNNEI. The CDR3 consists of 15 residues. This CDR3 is CASTWTGGDRTEAFF. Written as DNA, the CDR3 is TGTGCCAGCACCTGGACAGGGGGCGATCGGACTGAAGCTTTCTTT. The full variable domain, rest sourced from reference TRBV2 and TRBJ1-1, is EPEVTQTPSHQVTQMGQEVILRCVPISNHLYFYWYRQILGQKVEFLVSFYNNEISEKSEIFDDQFSVERPDGSNFTLKIRSTKLEDSAMYFCASTWTGGDRTEAFFGQGTRLTVV.

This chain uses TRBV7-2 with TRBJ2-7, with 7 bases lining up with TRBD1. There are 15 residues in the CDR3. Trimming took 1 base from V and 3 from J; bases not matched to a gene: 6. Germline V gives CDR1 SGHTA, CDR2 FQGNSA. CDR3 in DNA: TGTGCCAGCAGCTTAGTCGGGGACAGATACTACGAGCAGTACTTC. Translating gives CASSLVGDRYYEQYF. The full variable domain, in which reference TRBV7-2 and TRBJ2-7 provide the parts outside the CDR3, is GAGVSQSPSNKVTEKGKDVELRCDPISGHTALYWYRQSLGQGLEFLIYFQGNSAPDKSGLPSDRFSAERTGGSVSTLTIQRTQQEDSAVYLCASSLVGDRYYEQYFGPGTRLTVT.

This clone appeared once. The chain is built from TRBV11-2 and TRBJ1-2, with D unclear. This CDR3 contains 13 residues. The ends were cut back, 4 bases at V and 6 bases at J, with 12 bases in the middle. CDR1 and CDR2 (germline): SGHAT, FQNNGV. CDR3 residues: CASSSQMVHGYTF. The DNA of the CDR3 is TGTGCCAGCAGCTCTCAGATGGTACATGGCTACACCTTC.

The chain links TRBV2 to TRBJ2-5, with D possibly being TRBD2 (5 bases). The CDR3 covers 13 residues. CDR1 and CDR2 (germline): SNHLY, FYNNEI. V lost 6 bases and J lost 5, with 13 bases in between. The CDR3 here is CASSGGLGETQYF. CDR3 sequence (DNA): TGTGCCAGCAGCGGCGGACTGGGTGAGACCCAGTACTTC.

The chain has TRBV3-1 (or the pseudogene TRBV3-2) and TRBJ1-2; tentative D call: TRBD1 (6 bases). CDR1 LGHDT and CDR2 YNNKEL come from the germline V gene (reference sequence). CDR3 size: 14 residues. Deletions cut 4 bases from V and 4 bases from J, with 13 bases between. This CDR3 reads CASSLQTGTYGYTF. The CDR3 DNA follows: TGTGCCAGCAGCCTCCAGACAGGAACCTATGGCTACACCTTC.

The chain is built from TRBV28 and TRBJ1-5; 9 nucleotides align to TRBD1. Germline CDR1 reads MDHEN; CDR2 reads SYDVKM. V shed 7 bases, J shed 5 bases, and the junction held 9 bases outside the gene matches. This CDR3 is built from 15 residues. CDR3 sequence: CASTPGTGSHQPQHF. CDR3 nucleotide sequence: TGTGCCAGCACCCCGGGGACAGGGAGCCATCAGCCCCAGCATTTT.

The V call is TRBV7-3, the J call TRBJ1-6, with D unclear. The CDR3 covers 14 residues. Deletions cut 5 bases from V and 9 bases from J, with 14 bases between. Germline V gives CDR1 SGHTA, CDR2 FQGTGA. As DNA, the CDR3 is TGTGCCAGCAGCCGGGAAAGGTCGGGTTCACCCCTCCACTTT. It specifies CASSRERSGSPLHF.